One sample yielded the 10 T cell receptor beta chains listed below, sequenced in a study of cytomegalovirus exposure and HLA in healthy donors. Amplification used 60 Vbeta primers and 13 Jbeta primers. Here immunoSEQ multiplex PCR was the method, and the copy in TCRdb shows in-frame clones only, minus some. Among 200,000 to 250,000 clones, approximately 70% were seen once, and the ten largest hold 2.6%. Material for sequencing was PBMCs. These receptor sequences come from a man aged 35 to 55 in good health and CMV-seropositive.

This clone was observed a few times. The chain uses TRBV2 and TRBJ1-6, with 7 bases fitting TRBD1. Trimming took 6 bases from V and 10 from J; bases not matched to a gene: 6. The length of the CDR3 is 13 residues. Germline V gives CDR1 SNHLY, CDR2 FYNNEI. The CDR3 DNA reads TGTGCCAGCAGCACCGACAGGGAGTCACCCCTCCACTTT. Its protein is CASSTDRESPLHF.

This clone was picked up a small number of times. J is TRBJ2-7 and V is TRBV2; 11 nucleotides match TRBD1. Trimming took 3 bases from V and 4 from J; bases not matched to a gene: 11. Germline lookup yields CDR1 SNHLY and CDR2 FYNNEI. The CDR3 totals 17 residues. This CDR3 reads CASSDPGQGVAWYEQYF. DNA of the CDR3: TGTGCCAGCAGTGACCCGGGACAGGGGGTCGCGTGGTACGAGCAGTACTTC.

V and J are TRBV4-3 and TRBJ2-5, with D perhaps TRBD1 (5 bases). The last part of the DNA fits TRBJ2-7 better; the J call may be wrong. The CDR3 totals 15 residues. CDR1 is LGHNA and CDR2 is YSLEER in the germline V gene. The CDR3 sequence is CASSQEAGHPYEQYF. The CDR3 DNA reads TGCGCCAGCAGCCAAGAGGCAGGGCATCCCTACGAGCAGTACTTC.

The chain combines TRBV6-6 with TRBJ1-2; maybe TRBD1 (6 bases). V lost 0 bases, J lost 7 bases, and 15 bases lay in between. The CDR3 length is 15 residues. Per germline, CDR1 MNHNY and CDR2 SVGAGI (reference sequence). The CDR3 sequence: CASSYSGGGESGYTF. The DNA for the CDR3 is TGTGCCAGCAGTTACTCGGGGGGGGGCGAGAGTGGCTACACCTTC.

This CDR3 reads CASSLGGTHTEAFF. DNA of the CDR3: TGTGCCAGCAGCTTGGGGGGCACCCACACTGAAGCTTTCTTT. The chain is built from TRBV5-6 and TRBJ1-1, with D possibly TRBD1 on 5 matching bases. The length of the CDR3 is 14 residues. Germline loops: CDR1 SGHDT, CDR2 YYEEEE. V dropped 0 bases and J dropped 3 bases, with 9 bases sitting between them.

The J gene is TRBJ1-1, the V gene TRBV5-8, with TRBD1 as a possible D gene (6 bases). This CDR3 contains 14 residues. Germline values: CDR1 SGHTS, CDR2 YDEGEE. The ends were cut back, 0 bases at V and 0 bases at J, with 6 bases in the middle. The CDR3 DNA is TGTGCCAGCAGCTTGGGACAGGTGAACACTGAAGCTTTCTTT. Residues: CASSLGQVNTEAFF.

V gene TRBV19 combines with J gene TRBJ2-2, with D perhaps TRBD1 (6 bases). Germline CDR1 reads LNHDA; CDR2 reads SQIVND (reference sequence). The CDR3 has 15 amino acids. V dropped 4 bases and J dropped 2 bases, with 11 bases sitting between them. CDR3 sequence: CASSTDRRNTGELFF. The CDR3 DNA follows: TGTGCCAGTAGTACTGACAGGCGCAACACCGGGGAGCTGTTTTTT. The full variable domain, its missing parts supplied by reference TRBV19 and TRBJ2-2, is DGGITQSPKYLFRKEGQNVTLSCEQNLNHDAMYWYRQDPGQGLRLIYYSQIVNDFQKGDIAEGYSVSREKKESFPLTVTSAQKNPTAFYLCASSTDRRNTGELFFGEGSRLTVL.

The V gene is TRBV5-1, the J gene TRBJ2-5, with 14 nucleotides matching TRBD2. This CDR3 is built from 16 residues. V lost 5 bases and J lost 3; bases outside the gene matches: 6. Germline CDR1 and CDR2: SGHRS and YFSETQ. CDR3: CASSLMGLAGEETQYF. In DNA form, the CDR3 reads TGCGCCAGCAGTTTGATGGGACTAGCGGGGGAAGAGACCCAGTACTTC.

The rearrangement links TRBV5-1 to TRBJ2-2, with TRBD1 matching over 10 bases. The V and J ends lost 0 bases and 2 bases, in that order; junction bases with no gene match: 4. This CDR3 contains 17 residues. Looked up from germline, CDR1 is SGHRS and CDR2 is YFSETQ. The CDR3, as DNA: TGCGCCAGCAGCTTGGTCGGGACAGGGGTAAACACCGGGGAGCTGTTTTTT. Amino acid sequence: CASSLVGTGVNTGELFF.

The J gene is TRBJ1-1, the V gene TRBV6-5; 8 bases align to TRBD1. Germline V gene data show CDR1 as MNHEY and CDR2 as SVGAGI. V was clipped by 6 bases and J by 9 bases; unmatched bases: 9. The CDR3 loop spans 13 amino acids. The chain's CDR3 is CASSPGQGGQAFF. CDR3 DNA sequence: TGTGCCAGCAGCCCTGGACAGGGAGGGCAAGCTTTCTTT.